This T cell receptor beta chain was obtained from a study of CD8 T cells in ankylosing spondylitis. General study findings and limits: There was a TCR beta motif, made of eight highly homologous variants, that appeared characteristic of ankylosing spondylitis blood. The clones that were linked to disease were reported to be significantly enriched in matched synovial fluid samples from ankylosing spondylitis patients.

Using quantitative 5'-RACE with molecular barcodes, the authors made TCR beta libraries. MiXCR, applied by TCRdb to the 5' RACE reads, yields one record per CDR3 protein. The sample includes 250,000 or so distinct CDR3 sequences, 15% to 20% of them seen just once. This clonotype was seen ten or more times. No antigen is known for it. Sequencing was carried out using blood, either unsorted or a sorted T cell fraction (not recorded which). This clonotype originated in a male donor with ankylosing spondylitis or in good health (not recorded which).

CDR3 nucleotide sequence: TGCGCCAGCAGCCAAGAAGGAGACAGGCTCCTCTACGAGCAGTACTTC. Translated: CASSQEGDRLLYEQYF. J is TRBJ2-7 and V is TRBV4-1; D might be TRBD1 (6 bases). Germline V gives CDR1 MGHRA, CDR2 YSYEKL. The CDR3 extends over 16 amino acids. Trimming took off 0 bases at V and 3 bases at J, with 15 bases between the two ends.